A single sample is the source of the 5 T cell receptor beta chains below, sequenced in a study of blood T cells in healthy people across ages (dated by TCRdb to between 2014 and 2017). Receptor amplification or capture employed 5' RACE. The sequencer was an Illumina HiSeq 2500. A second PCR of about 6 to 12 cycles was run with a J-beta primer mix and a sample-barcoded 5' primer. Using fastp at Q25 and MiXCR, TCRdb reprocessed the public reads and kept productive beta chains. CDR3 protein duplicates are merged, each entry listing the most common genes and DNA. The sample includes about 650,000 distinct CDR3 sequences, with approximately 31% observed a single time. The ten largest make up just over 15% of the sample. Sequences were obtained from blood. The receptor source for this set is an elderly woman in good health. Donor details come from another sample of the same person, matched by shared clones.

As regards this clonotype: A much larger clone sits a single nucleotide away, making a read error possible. CDR3 coding DNA: TGTGCCGGCAGCCGACCGGGACTGGACTACAATGAGCAGTTCTTC. Its translation: CAGSRPGLDYNEQFF. The chain couples TRBV14 to TRBJ2-1; D might be TRBD2 (6 bases). The CDR3 extends over 15 amino acids. The germline CDR1 and CDR2 sequences are SGHDN and FVKESK.

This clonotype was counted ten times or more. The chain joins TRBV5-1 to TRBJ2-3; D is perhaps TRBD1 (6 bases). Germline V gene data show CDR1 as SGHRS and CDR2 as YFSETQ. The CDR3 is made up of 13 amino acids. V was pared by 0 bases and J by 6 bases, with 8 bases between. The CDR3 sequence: CASSLEGEDTQYF. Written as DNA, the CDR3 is TGCGCCAGCAGCTTGGAGGGGGAGGATACGCAGTATTTT.

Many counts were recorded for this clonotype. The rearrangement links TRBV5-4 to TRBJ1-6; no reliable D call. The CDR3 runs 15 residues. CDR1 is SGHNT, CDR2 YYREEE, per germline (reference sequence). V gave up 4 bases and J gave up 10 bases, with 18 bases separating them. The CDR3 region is CASSGSGAIASPLHF. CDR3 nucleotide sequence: TGTGCCAGCAGCGGCTCCGGAGCAATAGCCTCACCCCTCCACTTT.

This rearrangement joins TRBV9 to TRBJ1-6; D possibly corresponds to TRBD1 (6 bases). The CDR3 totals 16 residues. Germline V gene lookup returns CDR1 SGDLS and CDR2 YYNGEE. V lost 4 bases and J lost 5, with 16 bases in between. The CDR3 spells CASSLRGRRDNSPLHF. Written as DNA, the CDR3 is TGTGCCAGCAGCCTACGGGGGCGGAGGGATAATTCACCCCTCCACTTT.

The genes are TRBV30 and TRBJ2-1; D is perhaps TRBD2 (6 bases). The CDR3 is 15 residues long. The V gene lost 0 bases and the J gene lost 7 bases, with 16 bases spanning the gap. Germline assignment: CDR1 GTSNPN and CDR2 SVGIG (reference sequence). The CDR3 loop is CAWSVGGVSRNEQFF. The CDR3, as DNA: TGTGCCTGGAGTGTCGGGGGAGTATCGCGGAATGAGCAGTTCTTC.